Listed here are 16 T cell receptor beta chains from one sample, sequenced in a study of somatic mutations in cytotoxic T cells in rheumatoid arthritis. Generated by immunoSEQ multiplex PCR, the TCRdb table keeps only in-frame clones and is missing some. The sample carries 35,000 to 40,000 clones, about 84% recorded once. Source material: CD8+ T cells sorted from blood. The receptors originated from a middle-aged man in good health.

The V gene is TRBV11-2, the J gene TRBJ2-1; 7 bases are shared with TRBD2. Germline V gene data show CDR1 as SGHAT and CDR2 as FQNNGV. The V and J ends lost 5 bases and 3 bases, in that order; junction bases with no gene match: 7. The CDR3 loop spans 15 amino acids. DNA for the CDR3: TGTGCCAGCAGCCCCCGGCGGGACTACTACAATGAGCAGTTCTTC. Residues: CASSPRRDYYNEQFF.

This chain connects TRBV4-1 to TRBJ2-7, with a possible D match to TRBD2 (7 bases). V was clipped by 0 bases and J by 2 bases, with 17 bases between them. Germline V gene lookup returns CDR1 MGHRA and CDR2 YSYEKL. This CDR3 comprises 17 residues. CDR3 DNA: TGCGCCAGCAGCCAAGAGGACGGGCGGGGGCCAGCCTACGAGCAGTACTTC. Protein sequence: CASSQEDGRGPAYEQYF.

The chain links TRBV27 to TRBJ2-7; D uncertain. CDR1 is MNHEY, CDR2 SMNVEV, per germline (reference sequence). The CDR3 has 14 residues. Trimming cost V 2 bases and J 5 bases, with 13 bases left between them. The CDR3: CASSLSSGFDEQYF. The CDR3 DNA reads TGTGCCAGCAGTTTAAGTAGTGGGTTCGACGAGCAGTACTTC.

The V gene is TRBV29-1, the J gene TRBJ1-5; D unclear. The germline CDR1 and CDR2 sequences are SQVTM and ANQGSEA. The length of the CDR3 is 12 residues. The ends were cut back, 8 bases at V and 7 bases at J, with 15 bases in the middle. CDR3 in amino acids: CSPNRVAQPQHF. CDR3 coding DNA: TGCAGCCCAAATCGGGTAGCCCAGCCCCAGCATTTT.

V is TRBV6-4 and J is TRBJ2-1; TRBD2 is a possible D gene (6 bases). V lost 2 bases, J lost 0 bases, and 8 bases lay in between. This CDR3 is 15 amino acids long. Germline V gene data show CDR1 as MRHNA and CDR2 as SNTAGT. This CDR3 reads CASSDDGSSYNEQFF. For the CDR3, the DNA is TGTGCCAGCAGTGACGACGGGAGCTCCTACAATGAGCAGTTCTTC.

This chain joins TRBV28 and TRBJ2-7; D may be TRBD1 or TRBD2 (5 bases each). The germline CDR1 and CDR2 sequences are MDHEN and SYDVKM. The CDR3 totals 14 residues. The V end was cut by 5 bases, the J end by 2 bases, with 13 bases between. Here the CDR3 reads CASSPLEGPYEQYF. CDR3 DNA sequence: TGTGCCAGCAGTCCTCTCGAGGGGCCCTACGAGCAGTACTTC.

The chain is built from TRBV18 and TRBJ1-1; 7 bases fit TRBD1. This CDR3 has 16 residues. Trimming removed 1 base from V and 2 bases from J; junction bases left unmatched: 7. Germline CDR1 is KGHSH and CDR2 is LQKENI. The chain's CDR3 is CASSPRDRVRNTEAFF. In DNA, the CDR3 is TGTGCCAGCTCACCACGTGACAGGGTAAGAAACACTGAAGCTTTCTTT.

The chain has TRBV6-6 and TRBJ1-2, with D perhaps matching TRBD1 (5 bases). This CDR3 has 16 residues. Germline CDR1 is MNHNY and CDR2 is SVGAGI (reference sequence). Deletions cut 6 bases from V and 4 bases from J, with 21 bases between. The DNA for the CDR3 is TGTGCCAGCAGCCTGACTCACTTCGGGGCGGGCTATGGCTACACCTTC. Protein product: CASSLTHFGAGYGYTF.

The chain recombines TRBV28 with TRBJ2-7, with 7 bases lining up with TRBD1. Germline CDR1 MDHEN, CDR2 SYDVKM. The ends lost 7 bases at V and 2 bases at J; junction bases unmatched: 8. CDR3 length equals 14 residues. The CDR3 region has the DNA TGTGCCAGCACCCCCGGGACAGAGACCTACGAGCAGTACTTC. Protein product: CASTPGTETYEQYF.

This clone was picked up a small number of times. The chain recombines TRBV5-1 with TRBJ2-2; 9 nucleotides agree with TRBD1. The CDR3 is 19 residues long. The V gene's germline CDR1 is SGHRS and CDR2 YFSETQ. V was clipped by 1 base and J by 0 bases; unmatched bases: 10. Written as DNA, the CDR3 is TGCGCCAGCAGCTTGTCGTCCCGGGACAGGGATTCGAACACCGGGGAGCTGTTTTTT. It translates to CASSLSSRDRDSNTGELFF.

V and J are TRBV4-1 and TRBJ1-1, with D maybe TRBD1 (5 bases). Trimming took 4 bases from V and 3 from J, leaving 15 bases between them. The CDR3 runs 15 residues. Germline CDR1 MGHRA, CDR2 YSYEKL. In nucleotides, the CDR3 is TGCGCCAGCAGCCGCCGGGACCTAAGCGACACTGAAGCTTTCTTT. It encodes CASSRRDLSDTEAFF.

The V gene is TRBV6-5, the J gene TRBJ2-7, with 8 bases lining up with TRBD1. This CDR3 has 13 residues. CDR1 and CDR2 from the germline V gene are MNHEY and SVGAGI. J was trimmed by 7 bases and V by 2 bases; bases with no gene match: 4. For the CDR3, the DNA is TGTGCCAGCAGTTACGGACAGGGTCGGGAGCAGTACTTC. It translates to CASSYGQGREQYF.

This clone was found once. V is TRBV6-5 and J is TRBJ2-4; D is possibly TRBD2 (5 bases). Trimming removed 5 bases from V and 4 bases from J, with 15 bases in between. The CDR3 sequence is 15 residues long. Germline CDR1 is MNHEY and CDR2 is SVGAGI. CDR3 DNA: TGTGCCAGCAGTCACGGAGACTACCAGAAAAACATTCAGTACTTC. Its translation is CASSHGDYQKNIQYF.

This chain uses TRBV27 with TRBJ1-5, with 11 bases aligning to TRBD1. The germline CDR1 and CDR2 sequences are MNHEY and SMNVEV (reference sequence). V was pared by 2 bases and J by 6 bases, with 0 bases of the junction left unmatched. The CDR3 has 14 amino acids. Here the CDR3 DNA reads TGTGCCAGCAGTTTAGGACAGGGGGCTCAGCCCCAGCATTTT. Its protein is CASSLGQGAQPQHF.

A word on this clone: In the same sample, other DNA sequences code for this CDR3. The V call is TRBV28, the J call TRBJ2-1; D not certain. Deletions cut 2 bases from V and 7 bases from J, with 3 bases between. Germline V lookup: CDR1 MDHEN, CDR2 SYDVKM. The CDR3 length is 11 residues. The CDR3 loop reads CASSLGNEQFF. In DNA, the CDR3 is TGTGCCAGCAGTTTAGGGAATGAGCAGTTCTTC.

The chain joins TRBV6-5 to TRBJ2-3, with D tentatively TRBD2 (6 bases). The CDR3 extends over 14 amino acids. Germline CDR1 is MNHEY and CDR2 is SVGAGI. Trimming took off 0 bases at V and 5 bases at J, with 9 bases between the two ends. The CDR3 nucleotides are TGTGCCAGCAGTTACTCGAACGGGGGAGATACGCAGTATTTT. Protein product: CASSYSNGGDTQYF.